These 9 T cell receptor beta chains were all obtained from the same sample, sequenced in a study of T cells in Graves' hyperthyroidism and ophthalmopathy. Amplified regions were TCR beta CDR3 sequences from RNA transcripts. Using the HTBI primer set, a first-round RT-PCR was run on the TCR CDR3. TCRdb reprocessed the multiplex PCR reads with MiXCR, giving one entry per CDR3 protein. The sample holds 650,000 to 850,000 distinct CDR3 sequences, around a sixth seen once. The specimen sequenced was blood. All receptors come from a woman in her forties or fifties with Graves' hyperthyroidism that later progressed to Graves' ophthalmopathy.

This clonotype was counted ten times or more. The chain links TRBV7-9 to TRBJ2-3; 14 nucleotides agree with TRBD2. Per the germline V gene, CDR1 is SEHNR and CDR2 is FQNEAQ (reference sequence). Trimming at V came to 4 bases and at J to 4 bases, leaving 4 bases not matched to a gene. This CDR3 is 16 amino acids long. CDR3 sequence: CASSSRGLAGADTQYF. CDR3 nucleotides: TGTGCCAGCAGCTCACGGGGACTAGCGGGGGCAGATACGCAGTATTTT. The full variable domain, rest sourced from reference TRBV7-9 and TRBJ2-3, is DTGVSQNPRHKITKRGQNVTFRCDPISEHNRLYWYRQTLGQGPEFLTYFQNEAQLEKSRLLSDRFSAERPKGSFSTLEIQRTEQGDSAMYLCASSSRGLAGADTQYFGPGTRLTVL.

This clonotype has more than one count but fewer than ten. The chain links TRBV6-5 to TRBJ1-1; D gene ambiguous. V was shortened by 2 bases and J by 5 bases, with 12 bases between the two germline ends. CDR3 size: 14 residues. Germline lookup yields CDR1 MNHEY and CDR2 SVGAGI. CDR3 amino acids: CASSYPGPRTEAFF. The CDR3 region has the DNA TGTGCCAGCAGTTACCCCGGGCCACGGACTGAAGCTTTCTTT.

In its sample, this clonotype was seen many times. V usage is TRBV30 and J usage is TRBJ1-2; D unresolved. The CDR3 covers 13 residues. Germline assignment: CDR1 GTSNPN and CDR2 SVGIG (reference sequence). V was shortened by 1 base and J by 0 bases, with 6 bases between the two germline ends. The CDR3 nucleotides read TGTGCCTGGAGTGCCCTTACTAACTATGGCTACACCTTC. It translates to CAWSALTNYGYTF.

The sample holds a few counts of this clonotype. J is TRBJ2-7 and V is TRBV20-1; D may be TRBD1 (6 bases). Trimming cost V 6 bases and J 3 bases, with 18 bases left between them. The CDR3 spans 14 residues. Looked up from germline, CDR1 is DFQATT and CDR2 is SNEGSKA (reference sequence). CDR3 sequence reads: CSAGAGLQSYEQYF. The CDR3 nucleotides are TGCAGTGCGGGGGCGGGCTTGCAGAGCTACGAGCAGTACTTC.

In its sample, this clonotype was seen many times. V is TRBV27 and J is TRBJ2-3; 14 nucleotides match TRBD2. CDR1 MNHEY and CDR2 SMNVEV come from the germline V gene (reference sequence). V lost 6 bases to trimming and J lost 7 bases; unmatched junction nucleotides: 12. This CDR3 is 17 amino acids long. Here the CDR3 reads CASSFGLAGGAVNTQYF. The CDR3 bases are TGTGCCAGCAGCTTTGGACTAGCGGGGGGCGCCGTGAATACGCAGTATTTT.

The chain has TRBV6-1 and TRBJ2-3, with 8 bases matching TRBD1. Germline CDR1 MNHNS, CDR2 SASEGT. J gave up 2 bases and V 8 bases, and 6 bases lay outside the gene matches. The CDR3 runs to 14 residues. The CDR3 DNA reads TGTGCCAGCCAGCTCCAGGGGGCCACAGATACGCAGTATTTT. Encoded protein: CASQLQGATDTQYF.

This clonotype was detected ten times or more. CDR3 loop: CASSGSISGANVLTF. As DNA, the CDR3 is TGTGCCAGCAGCGGCAGCATCTCTGGGGCCAACGTCCTGACTTTC. The rearrangement joins TRBV2 to TRBJ2-6, with D unclear. V was shortened by 6 bases and J by 0 bases, with 9 bases between the two germline ends. Germline V CDR1 and CDR2: SNHLY, FYNNEI. CDR3 size: 15 residues.

The V gene is TRBV18, the J gene TRBJ1-2; no clear D gene. Looked up from germline, CDR1 is KGHSH and CDR2 is LQKENI. The V end lost 3 bases, the J end lost 3 bases, and 14 bases lay between the germline ends. The CDR3 length is 15 residues. The CDR3 nucleotides read TGTGCCAGCTCACCTTTGCGGGAGGTGGACTATGGCTACACCTTC. Its translation: CASSPLREVDYGYTF.

In this sample, this clonotype turned up a few times. The chain joins TRBV27 to TRBJ2-5, with D uncertain. The CDR3 totals 12 residues. Germline lookup yields CDR1 MNHEY and CDR2 SMNVEV (reference sequence). Trimming removed 6 bases at V and 6 bases at J, with 11 bases between. Here the CDR3 reads CASSSEGKTQYF. As DNA, the CDR3 is TGTGCCAGCAGCAGTGAAGGAAAGACCCAGTACTTC.